Listed here are 24 T cell receptor beta chains from one sample, sequenced in a study of shared clonotypes between healthy human individuals. Measured with immunoSEQ multiplex PCR; TCRdb has only the in-frame clones, and not every one. The table records roughly 770,000 clones, approximately 97% of them present only once. Naive CD8 cells were CD45RO-negative, positively selected for CCR7, excluding terminally differentiated effector memory CD45RA+ cells. Sequenced sample: naive CD8+ T cells sorted from blood. These receptors came from a man between 25 and 39 years old in good health.

The CDR3 spells CASFSGNEQFF. The CDR3 nucleotides are TGTGCCAGCTTTAGCGGGAATGAGCAGTTCTTC. J is TRBJ2-1 and V is TRBV6-5, with 7 nucleotides matching TRBD2. CDR3 length: 11 residues. V gave up 8 bases and J gave up 7 bases; unmatched junction bases: 2. Germline CDR1 MNHEY, CDR2 SVGAGI.

The chain is built from TRBV7-9 and TRBJ2-7, with D hard to call. The CDR3 is made up of 15 amino acids. Trimming stripped 4 bases from V and 3 bases from J, with 16 bases between. Germline CDR1 reads SEHNR; CDR2 reads FQNEAQ (reference sequence). CDR3 in DNA: TGTGCCAGCAGCTACAGCCGTCTCCCTTACTACGAGCAGTACTTC. Encoded protein: CASSYSRLPYYEQYF.

The chain joins TRBV5-1 to TRBJ2-3; D call uncertain. The CDR3 covers 13 residues. Germline lookup yields CDR1 SGHRS and CDR2 YFSETQ. The germline V and J ends were trimmed by 6 bases and 4 bases, with 12 bases remaining between them. CDR3 residues: CASMASLADTQYF. In DNA form, the CDR3 reads TGCGCCAGCATGGCCTCCTTAGCAGATACGCAGTATTTT.

The chain recombines TRBV5-4 with TRBJ1-2; 12 bases line up with TRBD1. The trim removed 5 bases at V and 7 bases at J, leaving 18 bases unmatched. Germline V gene data show CDR1 as SGHNT and CDR2 as YYREEE (reference sequence). CDR3 size: 18 residues. CDR3 residues: CASSFGPGQGASPGGYTF. CDR3 sequence (DNA): TGTGCCAGCAGTTTTGGCCCGGGACAGGGGGCATCACCTGGTGGCTACACCTTC.

The genes are TRBV27 and TRBJ1-1; D gene uncertain. CDR1 MNHEY and CDR2 SMNVEV come from the germline V gene (reference sequence). The CDR3 runs to 14 residues. V was pared by 3 bases and J by 3 bases, with 11 bases between. In nucleotides, the CDR3 is TGTGCCAGCAGTTTCTACTCAAGGGACACTGAAGCTTTCTTT. It codes for CASSFYSRDTEAFF.

This sequence joins TRBV5-5 and TRBJ2-7; D is uncertain. The CDR3 has 19 amino acids. V was trimmed by 4 bases and J by 2 bases, leaving 28 bases between them. Per germline, CDR1 SGHKS and CDR2 YYEKEE (reference sequence). The CDR3 region is CASSPVSILTIDGTYEQYF. The CDR3 region has the DNA TGTGCCAGCAGCCCAGTGTCGATCCTTACCATTGATGGCACCTACGAGCAGTACTTC.

This clone is a singleton in its sample. The J gene is TRBJ2-1, the V gene TRBV11-2; no firm D call. Deletions cut 3 bases from V and 3 bases from J, with 12 bases between. The CDR3 is 15 residues long. CDR1 and CDR2 from the germline V gene are SGHAT and FQNNGV. The CDR3: CASSLSSRSYNEQFF. For the CDR3, the DNA is TGTGCCAGCAGCTTGAGCAGTCGGAGCTACAATGAGCAGTTCTTC.

The chain employs TRBV11-2 and TRBJ2-5, with no clear D. V lost 1 base and J lost 5, with 14 bases in between. The CDR3 extends over 15 amino acids. CDR1 and CDR2 from the germline V gene are SGHAT and FQNNGV. CDR3 protein: CASSLGVENLETQYF. In DNA form, the CDR3 reads TGTGCCAGCAGCTTAGGGGTCGAGAACCTGGAGACCCAGTACTTC.

This clone was observed at least ten times. The chain joins TRBV7-7 to TRBJ2-3, with D unclear. The CDR3 runs 13 residues. The V end lost 3 bases, the J end lost 4 bases, and 8 bases lay between the germline ends. Per germline, CDR1 SSHAT and CDR2 FNYEAQ (reference sequence). The CDR3 bases are TGTGCCAGCAGCTTCGAAGCAGCAGATACGCAGTATTTT. It translates to CASSFEAADTQYF.

The V gene is TRBV10-2, the J gene TRBJ2-1; perhaps TRBD2 as D (6 bases). Germline assignment: CDR1 WSHSY and CDR2 SAAADI. The CDR3 is made up of 13 amino acids. Trimming stripped 9 bases from V and 3 bases from J, with 12 bases between. The chain's CDR3 is CASDAEGYNEQFF. CDR3 coding DNA: TGCGCCAGTGATGCGGAGGGCTACAATGAGCAGTTCTTC.

This clone has a single count. J is TRBJ2-7 and V is TRBV14, with 9 bases fitting TRBD2. The length of the CDR3 is 15 residues. J was trimmed by 0 bases and V by 2 bases; bases with no gene match: 2. Germline assignment: CDR1 SGHDN and CDR2 FVKESK. For the CDR3, the DNA is TGTGCCAGCAGCCAACTAGCGGGGAGCTCCTACGAGCAGTACTTC. Amino acids: CASSQLAGSSYEQYF.

The chain is built from TRBV27 and TRBJ2-1; D might be TRBD1 (6 bases). Per the germline V gene, CDR1 is MNHEY and CDR2 is SMNVEV (reference sequence). The CDR3 runs 15 residues. Trimming stripped 0 bases from V and 9 bases from J, with 15 bases between. The CDR3 reads CASSLSQGSPSEQFF. DNA for the CDR3: TGTGCCAGCAGTTTATCCCAGGGGTCCCCCAGTGAGCAGTTCTTC.

CDR3 amino acids: CASSPVTSGRARVERYEQYF. The CDR3 nucleotides read TGTGCCAGCAGCCCCGTTACTAGCGGGAGGGCCAGGGTGGAGCGCTACGAGCAGTACTTC. The rearrangement links TRBV2 to TRBJ2-7, with 13 bases that match TRBD2. V shed 6 bases and J 3 bases; nucleotides not matched to a gene: 20. Germline V gives CDR1 SNHLY, CDR2 FYNNEI. The CDR3 contains 20 residues.

The chain uses TRBV5-1 and TRBJ2-7; 8 nucleotides match TRBD1. J lost 2 bases, V lost 3 bases, and 4 bases had no gene match. This CDR3 has 14 residues. CDR1 is SGHRS, CDR2 YFSETQ, per germline. CDR3 sequence (DNA): TGCGCCAGCAGCTGGAGGACAGGGACCTACGAGCAGTACTTC. Amino acid sequence: CASSWRTGTYEQYF.

The gene calls are TRBV4-3 and TRBJ2-3, with 9 bases lining up with TRBD2. From germline, CDR1 is LGHNA and CDR2 YSLEER. The V gene end was trimmed by 4 bases and the J gene end by 3 bases; junction bases not matched to a gene: 17. The CDR3 sequence is 19 residues long. The CDR3 bases are TGCGCCAGCAGCCTCGCCCCCCTGGCTAGCGGGATTGGTACAGATACGCAGTATTTT. Its protein is CASSLAPLASGIGTDTQYF.

As to this clone: Within the sample, other DNA sequences also encode this same CDR3. This rearrangement joins TRBV2 to TRBJ2-2; D perhaps matches TRBD2 (6 bases). CDR1 and CDR2 (germline): SNHLY, FYNNEI. V dropped 7 bases and J dropped 0 bases, with 12 bases sitting between them. The CDR3 is 15 amino acids. CDR3 region: CASIQTGANTGELFF. The CDR3 DNA sequence: TGTGCCAGCATCCAGACGGGGGCGAACACCGGGGAGCTGTTTTTT.

This clone was seen a single time. The rearrangement joins TRBV18 to TRBJ2-7; perhaps TRBD2 as D (6 bases). The V gene lost 2 bases and the J gene lost 4 bases, with 9 bases spanning the gap. The CDR3 loop spans 13 amino acids. Germline CDR1 and CDR2: KGHSH and LQKENI. CDR3 coding DNA: TGTGCCAGCTCACCAGGAGGGATATACGAGCAGTACTTC. This encodes CASSPGGIYEQYF.

The rearrangement uses TRBV11-2 and TRBJ1-1, with a weak D call TRBD1 (5 bases). Germline loops: CDR1 SGHAT, CDR2 FQNNGV. The V and J ends lost 5 bases and 3 bases respectively, with 16 bases between them. This CDR3 comprises 15 residues. The CDR3 protein is CASSPLSGRYTEAFF. CDR3 nucleotides: TGTGCCAGCAGCCCACTCTCGGGGCGATACACTGAAGCTTTCTTT.

This clone was observed once. This chain uses TRBV28 with TRBJ1-2; D is unresolved. CDR1 is MDHEN, CDR2 SYDVKM, per germline. V lost 5 bases to trimming and J lost 6 bases, with 19 bases between them. The CDR3 consists of 15 residues. The CDR3 loop is CASSPRASWLDGYTF. The CDR3 DNA reads as TGTGCCAGCAGTCCCCGGGCCTCCTGGTTGGATGGCTACACCTTC.

The chain joins TRBV18 to TRBJ2-5, with 7 bases identical to TRBD2. Germline V gives CDR1 KGHSH, CDR2 LQKENI. With V trimmed by 6 bases and J by 5 bases, 18 bases remained unmatched. The CDR3 has 17 residues. The CDR3 reads CASSRLGGYFSEETQYF. The CDR3 nucleotides read TGTGCCAGCTCCCGGTTGGGGGGGTACTTTTCGGAGGAGACCCAGTACTTC. Full variable domain (remainder filled in from reference TRBV18 and TRBJ2-5): NAGVMQNPRHLVRRRGQEARLRCSPMKGHSHVYWYRQLPEEGLKFMVYLQKENIIDESGMPKERFSAEFPKEGPSILRIQQVVRGDSAAYFCASSRLGGYFSEETQYFGPGTRLLVL.

The V gene is TRBV7-9, the J gene TRBJ1-1; 9 bases line up with TRBD1. With 4 bases clipped from V and 0 bases from J, the junction kept 3 bases outside the gene matches. The CDR3 is 15 amino acids. Germline lookup yields CDR1 SEHNR and CDR2 FQNEAQ (reference sequence). DNA for the CDR3: TGTGCCAGCAGCTCTTGGACAGGGGTGAACACTGAAGCTTTCTTT. It codes for CASSSWTGVNTEAFF.

The chain combines TRBV11-3 with TRBJ2-7; weak D call: TRBD1 (6 bases). The CDR3 length is 15 residues. V dropped 1 base and J dropped 3 bases, with 13 bases sitting between them. Per the germline V gene, CDR1 is SGHNT and CDR2 is YENEEA. The CDR3 here is CASSLGPGTLYEQYF. CDR3 DNA: TGTGCCAGCAGCTTAGGCCCCGGGACACTCTACGAGCAGTACTTC. Supplemented by reference TRBV11-3 and TRBJ2-7, the full variable domain reads EAGVVQSPRYKIIEKKQPVAFWCNPISGHNTLYWYLQNLGQGPELLIRYENEEAVDDSQLPKDRFSAERLKGVDSTLKIQPAELGDSAVYLCASSLGPGTLYEQYFGPGTRLTVT.

The chain carries TRBV9 and TRBJ2-1; D is perhaps TRBD1 (6 bases). The CDR3 loop spans 13 amino acids. Germline assignment: CDR1 SGDLS and CDR2 YYNGEE. Trimming removed 2 bases from V and 7 bases from J, with 10 bases in between. This CDR3 reads CASSVDSRNEQFF. Written as DNA, the CDR3 is TGTGCCAGCAGCGTGGACAGTCGGAATGAGCAGTTCTTC.

The chain couples TRBV7-9 to TRBJ2-2; the D call may be TRBD1 or TRBD2 (6 bases each). The CDR3 loop spans 16 amino acids. Per the germline V gene, CDR1 is SEHNR and CDR2 is FQNEAQ (reference sequence). Trimming shortened V by 4 bases and J by 2 bases, and 14 bases separated the two germline ends. The CDR3 nucleotides are TGTGCCAGCAGCTCCATACAGGGACTCAACACCGGGGAGCTGTTTTTT. As protein: CASSSIQGLNTGELFF.